Shown below are 20 T cell receptor beta chains from a single sample sequenced in a study of T cell responses to AZD1222 COVID-19 vaccine. Data came from immunoSEQ multiplex PCR; TCRdb stores just in-frame clones and leaves some out. Seen here are 95,000 to 150,000 clones, about 85% observed once, and the top ten hold approximately 5.9%. The sequences come from peripheral blood, collected on day 0 of AZD1222 vaccination. These receptors were taken from an adult in good health.

This chain links TRBV28 with TRBJ1-5; D uncertain. In germline, CDR1 is MDHEN, CDR2 SYDVKM. Trimming took off 7 bases at V and 0 bases at J, with 7 bases between the two ends. The CDR3 is 13 residues long. CDR3 sequence (DNA): TGTGCCAGCAAATTGGGTAGCAATCAGCCCCAGCATTTT. Translation gives CASKLGSNQPQHF.

The chain employs TRBV2 and TRBJ1-5; 7 bases match TRBD1. Trimming removed 4 bases from V and 4 bases from J; junction bases left unmatched: 7. The CDR3 consists of 15 residues. The germline CDR1 and CDR2 sequences are SNHLY and FYNNEI. CDR3 DNA: TGTGCCAGCAGTGCGTCAGGGGGGCGGAATCAGCCCCAGCATTTT. Translated, it gives CASSASGGRNQPQHF.

The CDR3 loop reads CASSERQVKFF. The CDR3 DNA sequence: TGCGCCAGCAGCGAGCGACAGGTAAAGTTCTTC. The genes are TRBV5-1 and TRBJ2-1; possibly TRBD1 for D (6 bases). The V gene lost 4 bases and the J gene lost 14 bases, with 13 bases spanning the gap. Germline assignment: CDR1 SGHRS and CDR2 YFSETQ. This CDR3 has 11 amino acids.

The chain has TRBV3-1 (or the pseudogene TRBV3-2) and TRBJ1-1; D is uncertain. V lost 3 bases, J lost 3 bases, and 14 bases lay in between. CDR1 and CDR2 from the germline V gene are LGHDT and YNNKEL (reference sequence). The CDR3 consists of 15 residues. The CDR3 protein is CASSHFGRKDTEAFF. In DNA, the CDR3 is TGTGCCAGCAGCCATTTCGGGAGGAAGGACACTGAAGCTTTCTTT.

The chain joins TRBV23-1 to TRBJ2-5, with TRBD2 matching over 10 bases. TRBV23-1 is labeled an ORF, and its function is uncertain. V was clipped by 4 bases and J by 1 base; unmatched bases: 3. This CDR3 is 15 amino acids long. CDR3: CASSPSGGRQETQYF. The CDR3 DNA reads TGCGCCAGCAGTCCTAGCGGGGGACGCCAAGAGACCCAGTACTTC.

V and J are TRBV19 and TRBJ1-1, with D possibly matching TRBD1 (5 bases). Germline CDR1 is LNHDA and CDR2 is SQIVND (reference sequence). V lost 0 bases and J lost 3, with 11 bases in between. The CDR3 sequence is 15 residues long. CDR3 coding DNA: TGTGCCAGTAGTATAGATGGGACCGGATACACTGAAGCTTTCTTT. Residues: CASSIDGTGYTEAFF.

This sequence joins TRBV9 and TRBJ2-7; D ambiguous. Germline V gene lookup returns CDR1 SGDLS and CDR2 YYNGEE. This CDR3 is built from 15 residues. V gave up 0 bases and J gave up 5 bases, with 15 bases separating them. CDR3 loop: CASSVGATGGNEQYF. CDR3 nucleotide sequence: TGTGCCAGCAGCGTAGGGGCTACGGGTGGAAACGAGCAGTACTTC.

The chain is built from TRBV19 and TRBJ1-6; D remains ambiguous. The ends were cut back, 4 bases at V and 7 bases at J, with 14 bases in the middle. CDR3 size: 15 residues. Germline values: CDR1 LNHDA, CDR2 SQIVND (reference sequence). The CDR3 loop is CASSTYGNDNSPLHF. The CDR3 DNA reads as TGTGCCAGTAGTACGTATGGAAACGACAATTCACCCCTCCACTTT.

This clone was recorded a few times. The chain uses TRBV11-2 and TRBJ1-6; D is perhaps TRBD1 (5 bases). The CDR3 runs to 14 residues. Trimming took 4 bases from V and 10 from J, leaving 14 bases between them. Germline CDR1 SGHAT, CDR2 FQNNGV. CDR3 residues: CASSSGVPGSPLHF. The CDR3 nucleotides are TGTGCCAGCAGCTCGGGGGTCCCGGGATCACCCCTCCACTTT.

The J gene is TRBJ2-7, the V gene TRBV27; D unresolved. The CDR3 is 13 residues long. Per germline, CDR1 MNHEY and CDR2 SMNVEV (reference sequence). The V gene lost 3 bases and the J gene lost 2 bases, with 8 bases spanning the gap. CDR3 residues: CASSLGTTYEQYF. The CDR3 DNA reads as TGTGCCAGCAGTTTGGGCACAACCTACGAGCAGTACTTC.

The rearrangement joins TRBV24-1 to TRBJ2-2; 7 bases agree with TRBD1. There are 14 residues in the CDR3. Trimming took 5 bases from V and 5 from J; bases not matched to a gene: 4. CDR1 is KGHDR and CDR2 is SFDVKD in the germline V gene. Here the CDR3 reads CATSGGQSTGELFF. Here the CDR3 DNA reads TGTGCCACCAGTGGGGGACAGTCAACCGGGGAGCTGTTTTTT.

V is TRBV29-1 and J is TRBJ2-7; D is uncertain. The CDR3 is made up of 11 amino acids. Germline V gene data show CDR1 as SQVTM and CDR2 as ANQGSEA. V lost 4 bases to trimming and J lost 4 bases, with 8 bases between them. Here the CDR3 DNA reads TGCAGCGTTGTTTTCGGATACGAGCAGTACTTC. Amino acid sequence: CSVVFGYEQYF.

The J gene is TRBJ2-3, the V gene TRBV3-1 (or the pseudogene TRBV3-2), with 9 bases aligning to TRBD2. This CDR3 has 15 amino acids. Germline CDR1 and CDR2: LGHDT and YNNKEL (reference sequence). After removal of 3 bases from V and 0 bases from J, the junction contained 1 base not matched to a gene. The CDR3 region is CASSQAGGSTDTQYF. The CDR3 DNA reads TGTGCCAGCAGCCAGGCGGGGGGGAGCACAGATACGCAGTATTTT.

This clone was observed a handful of times. The chain recombines TRBV7-8 with TRBJ1-2; D is possibly TRBD1 (5 bases). The germline gives CDR1 SGHVS, CDR2 FQNEAQ. This CDR3 region has 13 residues. V lost 3 bases to trimming and J lost 4 bases, with 9 bases between them. The CDR3 DNA follows: TGTGCCAGCAGCTTTCTAGGGGCCTATGGCTACACCTTC. Residues: CASSFLGAYGYTF.

This sequence joins TRBV7-9 and TRBJ2-7, with 9 positions matching TRBD1. The CDR3 is 14 amino acids. CDR1 and CDR2 from the germline V gene are SEHNR and FQNEAQ (reference sequence). V was pared by 2 bases and J by 5 bases, with 4 bases of the junction left unmatched. CDR3 sequence: CASSLSRTGDEQYF. The DNA of the CDR3 is TGTGCCAGCAGCTTAAGCAGGACAGGGGACGAGCAGTACTTC.

V gene TRBV5-8 combines with J gene TRBJ1-6, with D uncertain. V shed 4 bases and J shed 0 bases, with 11 bases lying between them. This CDR3 spans 16 amino acids. Germline V CDR1 and CDR2: SGHTS, YDEGEE. The CDR3 sequence is CASSRRRSSYNSPLHF. CDR3 in DNA: TGTGCCAGCAGCAGGCGGAGAAGCTCCTATAATTCACCCCTCCACTTT.

The J gene is TRBJ2-3, the V gene TRBV6-2 or TRBV6-3, with 7 bases aligning to TRBD2. CDR1 and CDR2 from the germline V gene are MNHEY and SVGEGT. The CDR3 spans 16 residues. Trimming took 0 bases from V and 0 from J; bases not matched to a gene: 3. CDR3 bases: TGTGCCAGCAGTTACTCTCGCGGGAGAAGCACAGATACGCAGTATTTT. Protein: CASSYSRGRSTDTQYF.

This clone was recorded once. The rearrangement joins TRBV6-5 to TRBJ1-3; no reliable D call. CDR1 is MNHEY, CDR2 SVGAGI, per germline. CDR3 length equals 15 residues. With 7 bases removed from V and 0 bases from J, the gap between germline ends came to 13 bases. In DNA, the CDR3 is TGTGCCAGCACTTCTGACGGGGACTCTGGAAACACCATATATTTT. Translating it yields CASTSDGDSGNTIYF.

This chain joins TRBV10-3 and TRBJ2-7; a possible D gene is TRBD1 (6 bases). This CDR3 has 16 residues. Trimming took off 3 bases at V and 0 bases at J, with 15 bases between the two ends. The germline gives CDR1 ENHRY, CDR2 SYGVKD. The CDR3, as DNA: TGTGCCATCAGTGACCGACTCAGCAGGGGCTCCTACGAGCAGTACTTC. Translated, it gives CAISDRLSRGSYEQYF.

The rearrangement uses TRBV15 and TRBJ1-1; the D is unclear. The germline CDR1 and CDR2 sequences are LNHNV and YYDKDF (reference sequence). The V end was cut by 5 bases, the J end by 5 bases, with 12 bases between. This CDR3 is built from 13 residues. CDR3 region: CATSPRRRTEAFF. The CDR3 nucleotides read TGTGCCACCAGCCCCCGTAGGAGAACTGAAGCTTTCTTT.